These 25 T cell receptor beta chains originate from one sample sequenced in a study of T cells in tumors after PD-1 blockade. Clones were sequenced by immunoSEQ multiplex PCR, and TCRdb holds only the in-frame ones, with some missing. The table lists about 63,000 clones, around 72% of them singletons. Material: PBMCs, obtained after anti-PD-1 treatment. The receptors stem from a human donor with basal cell carcinoma.

CDR3 protein: CASSERGQQFF. CDR3 DNA sequence: TGCGCCAGCAGTGAAAGGGGCCAGCAGTTCTTC. The chain links TRBV10-1 to TRBJ2-1; tentatively, D is TRBD1 (5 bases). The CDR3 runs to 11 residues. Germline V gives CDR1 WNHNN, CDR2 SYGVQD (reference sequence). Between the trimmed V and J ends, which lost 3 bases and 11 bases, there was a span of 8 bases.

Only a few counts were recorded for this clone. The chain has TRBV24-1 and TRBJ1-4; D is unclear. This CDR3 is built from 13 residues. The germline V gene has CDR1 KGHDR and CDR2 SFDVKD. Trimming left V 5 bases short and J 5 bases short, with 8 bases between. CDR3 in DNA: TGTGCCACCAGTGTCGGAATCAATGAAAAACTGTTTTTT. It is translated as CATSVGINEKLFF.

Written as DNA, the CDR3 is TGTGCCAGCAGTTTGCGGGGTTACTCTGGGGCCAACGTCCTGACTTTC. This sequence encodes CASSLRGYSGANVLTF. The chain joins TRBV27 to TRBJ2-6, with D perhaps TRBD2 (6 bases). Germline CDR1 reads MNHEY; CDR2 reads SMNVEV (reference sequence). V was shortened by 3 bases and J by 0 bases, with 9 bases between the two germline ends. The CDR3 is 16 amino acids.

Only one count was recorded for this clone. Other DNA sequences within the sample encode an identical CDR3. V gene TRBV2 combines with J gene TRBJ1-2; 8 bases fit TRBD1. The junction had 6 bases not matched to a gene; V was cut back by 6 bases and J by 6 bases. Germline V gives CDR1 SNHLY, CDR2 FYNNEI. The CDR3 length is 13 residues. CDR3 sequence reads: CASRSDRGDGYTF. CDR3 bases: TGTGCCAGCAGAAGTGACAGGGGTGATGGCTACACCTTC. The full variable domain, in which reference TRBV2 and TRBJ1-2 provide the parts outside the CDR3, is EPEVTQTPSHQVTQMGQEVILRCVPISNHLYFYWYRQILGQKVEFLVSFYNNEISEKSEIFDDQFSVERPDGSNFTLKIRSTKLEDSAMYFCASRSDRGDGYTFGSGTRLTVV.

This sequence joins TRBV5-1 and TRBJ2-1; D remains unclear. This CDR3 has 13 residues. Germline V gives CDR1 SGHRS, CDR2 YFSETQ. The V end lost 4 bases, the J end lost 6 bases, and 11 bases lay between the germline ends. CDR3 in amino acids: CASSARTSNEQFF. DNA of the CDR3: TGCGCCAGCAGCGCACGGACGTCCAATGAGCAGTTCTTC.

This sequence joins TRBV6-5 and TRBJ1-1; 8 positions agree with TRBD1. Per germline, CDR1 MNHEY and CDR2 SVGAGI. The CDR3 spans 13 residues. J was trimmed by 1 base and V by 11 bases; bases with no gene match: 6. CDR3 DNA sequence: TGTGCCGCCCGGGACAGGACGAACACTGAAGCTTTCTTT. Translating gives CAARDRTNTEAFF.

The sample holds one count of this clone. The gene calls are TRBV19 and TRBJ1-1; D remains unclear. The V end lost 7 bases, the J end lost 0 bases, and 12 bases lay between the germline ends. Germline lookup yields CDR1 LNHDA and CDR2 SQIVND (reference sequence). This CDR3 is built from 14 residues. In nucleotides, the CDR3 is TGTGCCAGTAAGGTCCCACAAATGAACACTGAAGCTTTCTTT. Protein product: CASKVPQMNTEAFF.

This rearrangement joins TRBV3-1 (or the pseudogene TRBV3-2) to TRBJ2-5; TRBD1 matches 7 bases. The CDR3 covers 16 residues. Germline V CDR1 and CDR2: LGHDT, YNNKEL (reference sequence). V lost 4 bases, J lost 5 bases, and 13 bases stayed unmatched. CDR3 sequence: CASSPRGQLGVETQYF. CDR3 bases: TGTGCCAGCAGCCCACGGGGACAGCTAGGGGTGGAGACCCAGTACTTC.

The chain has TRBV5-1 and TRBJ2-7; 7 nucleotides align to TRBD2. The J segment lost 3 bases and the V segment lost 3 bases, leaving 6 bases of the junction unmatched. Per the germline V gene, CDR1 is SGHRS and CDR2 is YFSETQ. There are 14 residues in the CDR3. The CDR3 sequence: CASSWGGGNYEQYF. In DNA form, the CDR3 reads TGCGCCAGCAGCTGGGGCGGGGGAAACTACGAGCAGTACTTC.

This clone was observed once. This chain connects TRBV6-6 to TRBJ2-5, with TRBD1 matching over 7 bases. Germline values: CDR1 MNHNY, CDR2 SVGAGI (reference sequence). Trimming cost V 8 bases and J 2 bases; bases outside gene matches: 8. This CDR3 has 14 amino acids. The CDR3 region has the DNA TGTGCCAGCTGGGACAGCCCACTACAAGAGACCCAGTACTTC. It encodes CASWDSPLQETQYF.

This clone occurred a few times. The chain uses TRBV4-2 and TRBJ1-5; D call uncertain. CDR1 is LGHNA, CDR2 YNFKEQ, per germline. CDR3 length equals 16 residues. Trimming took 0 bases from V and 7 from J, leaving 16 bases between them. For the CDR3, the DNA is TGTGCCAGCAGCCAAGAAGCGAGCGGCGGTGGACAGCCCCAGCATTTT. It is translated as CASSQEASGGGQPQHF.

The genes are TRBV10-3 and TRBJ2-7; 8 bases are shared with TRBD2. Germline lookup yields CDR1 ENHRY and CDR2 SYGVKD. There are 16 residues in the CDR3. With 5 bases clipped from V and 7 bases from J, the junction kept 16 bases outside the gene matches. The CDR3, as DNA: TGTGCCATCAGTCCCCCCGGGGACGGGGGGGCCGGAGAGCAGTACTTC. It encodes CAISPPGDGGAGEQYF.

This sequence joins TRBV7-9 and TRBJ2-3; D is possibly TRBD2 (6 bases). The V gene lost 5 bases and the J gene lost 0 bases, with 15 bases spanning the gap. The CDR3 has 16 amino acids. CDR1 and CDR2 (germline): SEHNR, FQNEAQ (reference sequence). The CDR3 here is CASSLGGSYSTDTQYF. The CDR3 DNA sequence: TGTGCCAGCAGCCTCGGAGGGAGTTATAGCACAGATACGCAGTATTTT.

This rearrangement joins TRBV7-9 to TRBJ1-1, with D maybe TRBD1 (5 bases). Germline V gives CDR1 SEHNR, CDR2 FQNEAQ (reference sequence). The CDR3 totals 12 residues. Trimming cost V 8 bases and J 0 bases, with 7 bases left between them. CDR3 nucleotide sequence: TGTGCCAGCCAGGGAATGAACACTGAAGCTTTCTTT. It codes for CASQGMNTEAFF.

The chain uses TRBV19 and TRBJ2-6, with D possibly called TRBD1 or TRBD2 (5 bases each). The CDR3 contains 17 residues. V dropped 9 bases and J dropped 1 base, with 19 bases sitting between them. Germline lookup yields CDR1 LNHDA and CDR2 SQIVND (reference sequence). CDR3 nucleotides: TGTGCCAGCACACAGGTAGCGCAGATGTCTGGGGCCAACGTCCTGACTTTC. Translation: CASTQVAQMSGANVLTF.

The rearrangement uses TRBV28 and TRBJ1-4, with TRBD1 matching 9 bases. Per the germline V gene, CDR1 is MDHEN and CDR2 is SYDVKM. CDR3 length: 14 amino acids. Trimming at V came to 7 bases and at J to 8 bases, leaving 8 bases not matched to a gene. The CDR3 nucleotides are TGTGCCAGCACCGACAGGACAGGGGTCGAAAAACTGTTTTTT. Translation gives CASTDRTGVEKLFF.

The chain links TRBV6-6 to TRBJ2-3; D is possibly TRBD2 (5 bases). Germline CDR1 is MNHNY and CDR2 is SVGAGI (reference sequence). Trimming pared 5 bases from V and 2 bases from J, leaving 14 bases between. There are 15 residues in the CDR3. Here the CDR3 reads CASSAGLSYTDTQYF. The CDR3 DNA reads as TGTGCCAGCAGTGCCGGACTGTCCTACACAGATACGCAGTATTTT.

V is TRBV5-8 and J is TRBJ1-1, with a tentative D call TRBD1 (5 bases). The CDR3 covers 14 residues. CDR1 and CDR2 (germline): SGHTS, YDEGEE. V gave up 0 bases and J gave up 1 base, with 7 bases separating them. The CDR3, as DNA: TGTGCCAGCAGCTTGGACGGGGGGAACACTGAAGCTTTCTTT. Translation: CASSLDGGNTEAFF. The full variable domain, completed using reference TRBV5-8 and TRBJ1-1, is EAGVTQSPTHLIKTRGQQATLRCSPISGHTSVYWYQQALGLGLQFLLWYDEGEERNRGNFPPRFSGRQFPNYSSELNVNALELEDSALYLCASSLDGGNTEAFFGQGTRLTVV.

The chain joins TRBV9 to TRBJ2-2; 11 nucleotides align to TRBD2. V dropped 3 bases and J dropped 3; count of bases not matched to a gene: 7. The CDR3 has 17 residues. CDR1 and CDR2 from the germline V gene are SGDLS and YYNGEE. This CDR3 is CASSAGLAGRYTGELFF. The CDR3 DNA reads TGTGCCAGCAGCGCCGGACTAGCGGGTCGGTACACCGGGGAGCTGTTTTTT.

The chain combines TRBV28 with TRBJ2-7; 7 bases align to TRBD1. Per germline, CDR1 MDHEN and CDR2 SYDVKM. The junction had 13 bases not matched to a gene; V was cut back by 8 bases and J by 6 bases. The CDR3 length is 14 residues. CDR3 residues: CASSGTATPFEQYF. The DNA for the CDR3 is TGTGCCAGCTCTGGGACAGCCACCCCCTTCGAGCAGTACTTC. The full variable domain, in which reference TRBV28 and TRBJ2-7 provide the parts outside the CDR3, is DVKVTQSSRYLVKRTGEKVFLECVQDMDHENMFWYRQDPGLGLRLIYFSYDVKMKEKGDIPEGYSVSREKKERFSLILESASTNQTSMYLCASSGTATPFEQYFGPGTRLTVT.

This rearrangement joins TRBV6-6 to TRBJ2-5, with 10 bases matching TRBD2. The CDR3 length is 15 residues. The V gene end was trimmed by 6 bases and the J gene end by 7 bases; junction bases not matched to a gene: 11. Per germline, CDR1 MNHNY and CDR2 SVGAGI (reference sequence). In nucleotides, the CDR3 is TGTGCCAGCAGATCCCCCGGGACTAGCGTTGGGACCCAGTACTTC. This codes for CASRSPGTSVGTQYF.

The CDR3 loop reads CASSPQGTNTEAFF. The CDR3 nucleotides are TGTGCCAGCAGTCCACAGGGGACGAACACTGAAGCTTTCTTT. The chain uses TRBV6-5 and TRBJ1-1; 7 bases line up with TRBD1. The CDR3 totals 14 residues. J lost 1 base, V lost 5 bases, and 4 bases had no gene match. In germline, CDR1 is MNHEY, CDR2 SVGAGI.

In its sample, this clone was seen a few times. The chain combines TRBV2 with TRBJ2-7; 7 bases are shared with TRBD1. The CDR3 contains 13 residues. The junction had 2 bases not matched to a gene; V was cut back by 4 bases and J by 2 bases. The V gene's germline CDR1 is SNHLY and CDR2 FYNNEI. Here the CDR3 reads CASSGQGTYEQYF. The CDR3 DNA reads TGTGCCAGCAGTGGACAGGGAACCTACGAGCAGTACTTC.

The CDR3 nucleotides read TGTGCCAGCAGTTACTCTGACAGAGAGCAGTTCTTC. Its protein is CASSYSDREQFF. The chain is built from TRBV6-6 and TRBJ2-1, with D perhaps TRBD1 (5 bases). This CDR3 is 12 amino acids long. Germline CDR1 reads MNHNY; CDR2 reads SVGAGI (reference sequence). V was shortened by 0 bases and J by 10 bases, with 7 bases between the two germline ends.

The chain joins TRBV19 to TRBJ2-7, with 7 bases aligning to TRBD2. J was trimmed by 6 bases and V by 7 bases; bases with no gene match: 9. Germline assignment: CDR1 LNHDA and CDR2 SQIVND (reference sequence). This CDR3 is built from 13 residues. The CDR3 nucleotides read TGTGCCAGTAACGGGGGGATCCCAGGCGAGCAGTACTTC. This sequence encodes CASNGGIPGEQYF.